This T cell receptor beta chain is from a study of regulatory T cells in long-lasting Graves disease. Germline CDR1 reads LNHDA; CDR2 reads SQIVND (reference sequence). Germline trimming cut 6 bases from V and 10 bases from J; bases unmatched to any gene: 11. The CDR3 totals 14 residues. Time point of the sample: newly diagnosed GD, antithyroid drugs for less than 3 months. Scientists built the TCR library using RNA that was extracted from PBMCs. This clonotype was found a few times. CDR3 regions were amplified by Arm-PCR using iRepertoire HTBI primers to build TCR beta libraries. Using its own MiXCR run on the multiplex PCR reads, TCRdb lists one record per CDR3 protein. This table holds more than 450,000 distinct CDR3 sequences, roughly 17% found once. The same sample was also used in a study of T cells in Graves' hyperthyroidism and ophthalmopathy. As that study records: Diagnostic decisions used clinical symptoms, serum thyroxine and TRAb, thyroid ultrasound and orbital computed tomography.

Sequencing was performed on peripheral blood mononuclear cells (PBMCs), taken at new diagnosis, from a patient treated with antithyroid drugs. This clonotype was sampled from a man aged 35 to 55 with Graves disease. The V and J genes are TRBV19 and TRBJ1-5; 8 bases are a match to TRBD1. The CDR3 loop is CASRKGQAVTPQHF. DNA of the CDR3: TGTGCCAGTAGGAAGGGACAGGCTGTCACCCCCCAGCATTTT. The full variable domain, in which reference TRBV19 and TRBJ1-5 provide the parts outside the CDR3, is DGGITQSPKYLFRKEGQNVTLSCEQNLNHDAMYWYRQDPGQGLRLIYYSQIVNDFQKGDIAEGYSVSREKKESFPLTVTSAQKNPTAFYLCASRKGQAVTPQHFGDGTRLSIL.